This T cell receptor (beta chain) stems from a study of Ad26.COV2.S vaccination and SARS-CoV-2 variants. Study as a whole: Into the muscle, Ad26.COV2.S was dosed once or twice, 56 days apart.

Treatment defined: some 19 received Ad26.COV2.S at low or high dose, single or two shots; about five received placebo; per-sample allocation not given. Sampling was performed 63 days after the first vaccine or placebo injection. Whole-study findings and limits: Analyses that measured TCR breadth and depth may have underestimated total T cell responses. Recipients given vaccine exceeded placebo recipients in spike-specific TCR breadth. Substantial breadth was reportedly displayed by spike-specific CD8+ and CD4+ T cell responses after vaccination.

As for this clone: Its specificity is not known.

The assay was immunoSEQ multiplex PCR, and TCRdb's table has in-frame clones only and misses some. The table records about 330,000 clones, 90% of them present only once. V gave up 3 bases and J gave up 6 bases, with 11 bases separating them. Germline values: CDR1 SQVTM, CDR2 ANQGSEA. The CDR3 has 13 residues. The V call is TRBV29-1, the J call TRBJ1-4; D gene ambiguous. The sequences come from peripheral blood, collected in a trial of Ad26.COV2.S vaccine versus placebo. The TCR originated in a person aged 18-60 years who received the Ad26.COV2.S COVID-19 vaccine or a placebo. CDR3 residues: CSVEEPEHEKLFF. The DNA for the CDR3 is TGCAGCGTTGAGGAGCCTGAGCATGAAAAACTGTTTTTT.